This T cell receptor (beta chain) originates from a study of CD8+CD57+ T cells in acquired aplastic anemia. All sequencing subjects had displayed CD8+CD57+ cell expansion on flow cytometry. This CDR3 comprises 16 residues. V was shortened by 0 bases and J by 0 bases, with 13 bases between the two germline ends. Germline V gene sequence: CDR1 DFQATT, CDR2 SNEGSKA (reference sequence). The template for TCR beta VDJ and CDR3 sequence profiling was genomic DNA. TCRdb used MiXCR to reprocess the reads, holding one entry per CDR3 protein. This table has about 160,000 distinct CDR3 sequences, 65% to 75% appearing once.

Sequenced sample: sorted CD4+, CD8+, or CD8+CD57+ T cells (not recorded which) from PBMCs. This rearrangement joins TRBV20-1 to TRBJ2-3; the D gene is possibly TRBD2 (5 bases). The sequence was obtained from a human donor with aplastic anemia. The chain's CDR3 is CSAREFRAASTDTQYF. CDR3 DNA: TGCAGTGCTAGAGAATTTCGAGCGGCAAGCACAGATACGCAGTATTTT.